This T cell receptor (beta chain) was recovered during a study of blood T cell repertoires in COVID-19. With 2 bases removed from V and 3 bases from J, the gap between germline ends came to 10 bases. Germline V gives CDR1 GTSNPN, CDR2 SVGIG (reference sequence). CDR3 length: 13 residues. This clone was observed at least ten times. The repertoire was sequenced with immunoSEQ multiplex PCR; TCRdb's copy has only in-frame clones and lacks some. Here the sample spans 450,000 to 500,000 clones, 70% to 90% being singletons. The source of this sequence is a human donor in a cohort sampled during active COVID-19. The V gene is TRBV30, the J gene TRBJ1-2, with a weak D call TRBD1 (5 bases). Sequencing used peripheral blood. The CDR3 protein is CAWSPGHHYGYTF. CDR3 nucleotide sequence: TGTGCCTGGAGTCCCGGACACCACTATGGCTACACCTTC.